This T cell receptor beta chain came from a study of T cells in Graves' hyperthyroidism and ophthalmopathy. It was RNA transcripts that yielded the amplified TCR beta CDR3 regions. HTBI primers were used for first-round RT-PCR of the TCR CDR3. Via MiXCR, TCRdb re-called the multiplex PCR reads, giving one row per CDR3 protein. The repertoire holds under 350,000 distinct CDR3 sequences, about 18% seen once, with over 50% in the top ten. Clinical symptoms, serum thyroxine, TRAb, thyroid ultrasound and orbital computed tomography established diagnosis. This clonotype has ten or more counts. In germline, CDR1 is DFQATT, CDR2 SNEGSKA (reference sequence). The CDR3 contains 13 residues. Trimming cost V 2 bases and J 10 bases, with 15 bases left between them.

This chain joins TRBV20-1 and TRBJ2-1; D is ambiguous. Sequencing was done on a sample of blood. This receptor was taken from a woman aged 55-69 years with Graves' ophthalmopathy. The CDR3 nucleotides are TGCAGTGCTAGACCTGGACCCCTTTTCGAGCAGTTCTTC. Translated, it gives CSARPGPLFEQFF.